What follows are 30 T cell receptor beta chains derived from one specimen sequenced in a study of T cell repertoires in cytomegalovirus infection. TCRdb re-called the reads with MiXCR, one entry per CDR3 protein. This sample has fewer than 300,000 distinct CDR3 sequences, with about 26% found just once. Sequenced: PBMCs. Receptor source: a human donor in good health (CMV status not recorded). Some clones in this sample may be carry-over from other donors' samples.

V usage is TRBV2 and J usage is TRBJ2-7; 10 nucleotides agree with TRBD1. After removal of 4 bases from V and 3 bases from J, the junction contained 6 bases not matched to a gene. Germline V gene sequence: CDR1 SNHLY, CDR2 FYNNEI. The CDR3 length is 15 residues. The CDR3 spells CASSGTGGLSYEQYV. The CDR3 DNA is TGTGCCAGCAGTGGGACAGGGGGATTAAGCTACGAGCAGTACGTC.

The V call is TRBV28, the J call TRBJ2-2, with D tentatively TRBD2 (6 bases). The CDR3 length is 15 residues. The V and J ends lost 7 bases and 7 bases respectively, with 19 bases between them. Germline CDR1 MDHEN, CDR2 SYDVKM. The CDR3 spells CASTPHAGQGGELFF. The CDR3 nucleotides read TGTGCCAGCACCCCCCACGCGGGGCAGGGCGGGGAGCTGTTTTTT.

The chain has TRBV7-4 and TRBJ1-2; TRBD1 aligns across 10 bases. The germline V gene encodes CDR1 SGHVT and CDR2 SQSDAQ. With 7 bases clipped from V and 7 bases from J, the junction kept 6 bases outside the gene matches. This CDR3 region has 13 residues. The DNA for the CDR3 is TGTGCCAGCACCCTGACAGGGGGCGGTGGCTACACCTTC. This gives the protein CASTLTGGGGYTF.

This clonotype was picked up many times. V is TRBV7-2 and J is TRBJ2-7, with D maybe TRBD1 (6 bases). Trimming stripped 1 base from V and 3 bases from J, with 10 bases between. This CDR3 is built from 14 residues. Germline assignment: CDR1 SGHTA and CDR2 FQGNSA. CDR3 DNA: TGTGCCAGCAGCTTAGTTACAGGGAACTACGAGCAGTACTTC. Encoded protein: CASSLVTGNYEQYF.

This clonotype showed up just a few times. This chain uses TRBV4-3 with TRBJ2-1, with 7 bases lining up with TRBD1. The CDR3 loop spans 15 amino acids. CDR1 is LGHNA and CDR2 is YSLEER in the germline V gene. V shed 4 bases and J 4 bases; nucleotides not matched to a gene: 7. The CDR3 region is CASSLNNRGYNEQFF. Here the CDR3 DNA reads TGCGCCAGCAGCCTCAATAACAGGGGTTACAATGAGCAGTTCTTC.

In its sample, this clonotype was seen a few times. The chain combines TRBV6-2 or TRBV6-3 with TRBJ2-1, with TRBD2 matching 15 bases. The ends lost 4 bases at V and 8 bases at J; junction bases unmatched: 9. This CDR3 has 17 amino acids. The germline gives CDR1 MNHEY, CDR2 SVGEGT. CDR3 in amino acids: CASSLRGLAGGGYEQFF. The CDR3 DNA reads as TGTGCCAGCAGTTTGCGGGGACTAGCGGGAGGAGGATATGAGCAGTTCTTC.

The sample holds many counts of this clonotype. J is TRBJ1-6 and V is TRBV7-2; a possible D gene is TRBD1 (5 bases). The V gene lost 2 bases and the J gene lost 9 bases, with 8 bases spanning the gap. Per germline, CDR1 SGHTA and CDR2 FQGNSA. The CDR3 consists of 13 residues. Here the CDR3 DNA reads TGTGCCAGCAGCTTACGGGGGACTTCACCCCTCCACTTT. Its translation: CASSLRGTSPLHF. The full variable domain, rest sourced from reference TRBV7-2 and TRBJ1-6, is GAGVSQSPSNKVTEKGKDVELRCDPISGHTALYWYRQSLGQGLEFLIYFQGNSAPDKSGLPSDRFSAERTGGSVSTLTIQRTQQEDSAVYLCASSLRGTSPLHFGNGTRLTVT.

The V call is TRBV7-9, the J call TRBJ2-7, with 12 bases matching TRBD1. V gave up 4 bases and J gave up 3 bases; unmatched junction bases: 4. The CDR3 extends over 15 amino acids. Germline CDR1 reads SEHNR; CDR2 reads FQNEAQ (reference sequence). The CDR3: CASSSGTGGVYEQYF. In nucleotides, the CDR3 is TGTGCCAGCAGCTCCGGGACAGGGGGCGTCTACGAGCAGTACTTC.

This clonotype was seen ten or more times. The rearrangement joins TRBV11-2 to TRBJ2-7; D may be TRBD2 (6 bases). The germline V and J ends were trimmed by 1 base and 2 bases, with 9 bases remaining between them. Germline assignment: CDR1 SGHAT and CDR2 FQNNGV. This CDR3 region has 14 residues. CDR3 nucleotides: TGTGCCAGCAGCTTAGCAAGCGGGCCCTACGAGCAGTACTTC. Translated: CASSLASGPYEQYF. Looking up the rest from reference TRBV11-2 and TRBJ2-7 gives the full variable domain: EAGVAQSPRYKIIEKRQSVAFWCNPISGHATLYWYQQILGQGPKLLIQFQNNGVVDDSQLPKDRFSAERLKGVDSTLKIQPAKLEDSAVYLCASSLASGPYEQYFGPGTRLTVT.

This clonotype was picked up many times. This chain's CDR3 is CASSLISSSNYEQYF. In DNA, the CDR3 is TGTGCCAGCAGCTTAATAAGCTCTTCCAACTACGAGCAGTACTTC. J is TRBJ2-7 and V is TRBV7-2, with unresolved D. The CDR3 runs 15 residues. V shed 2 bases and J shed 3 bases, with 14 bases lying between them. Looked up from germline, CDR1 is SGHTA and CDR2 is FQGNSA. The full variable domain, completed using reference TRBV7-2 and TRBJ2-7, is GAGVSQSPSNKVTEKGKDVELRCDPISGHTALYWYRQSLGQGLEFLIYFQGNSAPDKSGLPSDRFSAERTGGSVSTLTIQRTQQEDSAVYLCASSLISSSNYEQYFGPGTRLTVT.

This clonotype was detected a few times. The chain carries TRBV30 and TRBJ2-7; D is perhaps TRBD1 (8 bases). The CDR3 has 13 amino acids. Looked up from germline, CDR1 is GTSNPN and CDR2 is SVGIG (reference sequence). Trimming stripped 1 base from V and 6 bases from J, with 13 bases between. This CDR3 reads CAWSGYRGGEQYF. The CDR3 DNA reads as TGTGCCTGGAGTGGCTACAGGGGGGGCGAGCAGTACTTC. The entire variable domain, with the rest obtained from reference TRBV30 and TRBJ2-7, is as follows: SQTIHQWPATLVQPVGSPLSLECTVEGTSNPNLYWYRQAAGRGLQLLFYSVGIGQISSEVPQNLSASRPQDRQFILSSKKLLLSDSGFYLCAWSGYRGGEQYFGPGTRLTVT.

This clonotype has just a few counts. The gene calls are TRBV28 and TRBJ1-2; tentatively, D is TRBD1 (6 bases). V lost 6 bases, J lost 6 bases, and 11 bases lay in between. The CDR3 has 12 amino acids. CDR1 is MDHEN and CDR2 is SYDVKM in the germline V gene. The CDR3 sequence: CASSAGHNGYTF. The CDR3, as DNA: TGTGCCAGCAGCGCGGGACATAATGGCTACACCTTC.

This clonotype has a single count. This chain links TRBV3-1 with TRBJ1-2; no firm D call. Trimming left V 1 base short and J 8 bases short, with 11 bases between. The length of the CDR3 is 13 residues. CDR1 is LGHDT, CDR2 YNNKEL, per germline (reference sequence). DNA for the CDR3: TGTGCCAGCAGCCAAGCGCGGGGAAGAGGCTACACCTTC. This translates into CASSQARGRGYTF.

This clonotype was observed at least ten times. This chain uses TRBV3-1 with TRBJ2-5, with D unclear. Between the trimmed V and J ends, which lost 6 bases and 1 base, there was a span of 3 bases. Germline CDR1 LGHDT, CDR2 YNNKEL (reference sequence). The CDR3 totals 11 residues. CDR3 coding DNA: TGTGCCAGCAGTGGCCAAGAGACCCAGTACTTC. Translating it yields CASSGQETQYF.

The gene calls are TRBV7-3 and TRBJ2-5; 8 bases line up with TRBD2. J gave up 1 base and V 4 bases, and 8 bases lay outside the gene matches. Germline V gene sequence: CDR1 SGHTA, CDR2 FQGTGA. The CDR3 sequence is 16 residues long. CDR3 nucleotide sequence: TGTGCCAGCAGCTCAGCGGGGGCCATGCCCCAAGAGACCCAGTACTTC. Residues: CASSSAGAMPQETQYF.

The CDR3 DNA is TGCAGCGTTGGTTTAACAGGGGGAACCTACGAGCAGTACTTC. Amino acid sequence: CSVGLTGGTYEQYF. V gene TRBV29-1 combines with J gene TRBJ2-7, with 8 positions matching TRBD1. With 4 bases clipped from V and 2 bases from J, the junction kept 7 bases outside the gene matches. This CDR3 is built from 14 residues. Germline loops: CDR1 SQVTM, CDR2 ANQGSEA.

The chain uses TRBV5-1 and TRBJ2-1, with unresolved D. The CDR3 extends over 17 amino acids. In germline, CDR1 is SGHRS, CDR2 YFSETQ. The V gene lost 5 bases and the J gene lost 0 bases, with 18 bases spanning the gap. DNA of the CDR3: TGCGCCAGCAGGCCTTCTCCTTCAGGCATCTCCTACAATGAGCAGTTCTTC. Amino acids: CASRPSPSGISYNEQFF.

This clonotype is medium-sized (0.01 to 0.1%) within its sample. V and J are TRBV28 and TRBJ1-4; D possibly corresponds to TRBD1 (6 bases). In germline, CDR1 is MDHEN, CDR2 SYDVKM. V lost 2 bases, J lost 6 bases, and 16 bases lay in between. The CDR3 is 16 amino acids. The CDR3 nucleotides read TGTGCCAGCAGTTTAGAAGTGGCCAGGGGAGATGAAAAACTGTTTTTT. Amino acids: CASSLEVARGDEKLFF.

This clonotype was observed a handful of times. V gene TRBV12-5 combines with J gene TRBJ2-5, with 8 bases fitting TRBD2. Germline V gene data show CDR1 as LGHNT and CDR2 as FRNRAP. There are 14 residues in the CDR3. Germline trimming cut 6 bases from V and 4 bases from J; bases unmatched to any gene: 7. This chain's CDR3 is CASGISGAPETQYF. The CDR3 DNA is TGTGCTAGTGGCATTAGCGGGGCCCCAGAGACCCAGTACTTC.

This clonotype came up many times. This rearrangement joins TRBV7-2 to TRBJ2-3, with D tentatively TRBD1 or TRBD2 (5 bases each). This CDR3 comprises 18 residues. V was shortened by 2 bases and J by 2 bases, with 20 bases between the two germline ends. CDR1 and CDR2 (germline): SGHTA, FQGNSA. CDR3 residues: CASSLFWERTTLTDTQYF. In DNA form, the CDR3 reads TGTGCCAGCAGCTTATTTTGGGAGCGGACAACCCTCACAGATACGCAGTATTTT.

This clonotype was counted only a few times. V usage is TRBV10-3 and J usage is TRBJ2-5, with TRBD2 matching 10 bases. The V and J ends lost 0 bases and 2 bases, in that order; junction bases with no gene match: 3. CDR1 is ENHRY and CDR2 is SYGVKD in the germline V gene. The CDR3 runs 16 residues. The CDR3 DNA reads TGTGCCATCAGTGAGTCCTTAGCGGGAGGACAAGAGACCCAGTACTTC. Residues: CAISESLAGGQETQYF.

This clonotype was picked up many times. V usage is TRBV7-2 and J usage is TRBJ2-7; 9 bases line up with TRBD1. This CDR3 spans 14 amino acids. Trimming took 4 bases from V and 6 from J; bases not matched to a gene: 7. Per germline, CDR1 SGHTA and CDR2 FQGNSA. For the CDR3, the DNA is TGTGCCAGCAGCTCCGACAGGGGGATTGCCGAGCAGTACTTC. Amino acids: CASSSDRGIAEQYF.

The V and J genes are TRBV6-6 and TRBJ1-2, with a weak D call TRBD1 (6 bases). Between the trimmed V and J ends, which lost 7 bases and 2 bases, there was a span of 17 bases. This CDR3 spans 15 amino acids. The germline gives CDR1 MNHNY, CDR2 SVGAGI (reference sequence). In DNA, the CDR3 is TGTGCCAGCACCCAACCGAGGACAGAAAACTATGGCTACACCTTC. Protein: CASTQPRTENYGYTF.

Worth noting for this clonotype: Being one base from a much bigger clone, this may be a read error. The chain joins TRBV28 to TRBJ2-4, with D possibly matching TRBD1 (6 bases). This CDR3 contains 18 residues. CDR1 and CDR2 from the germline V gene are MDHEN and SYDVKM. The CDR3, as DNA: TGTACCAGCAGTTACAGGGACCTAGGATTTGGAGCCAAAAACATTCAGTACTTC. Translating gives CTSSYRDLGFGAKNIQYF.

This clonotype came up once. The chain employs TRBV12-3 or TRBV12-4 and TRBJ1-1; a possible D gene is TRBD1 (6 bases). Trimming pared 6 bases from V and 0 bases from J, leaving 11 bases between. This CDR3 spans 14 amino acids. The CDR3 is CASRYGQMNTEAFF. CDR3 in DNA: TGTGCCAGCAGATACGGACAGATGAACACTGAAGCTTTCTTT.

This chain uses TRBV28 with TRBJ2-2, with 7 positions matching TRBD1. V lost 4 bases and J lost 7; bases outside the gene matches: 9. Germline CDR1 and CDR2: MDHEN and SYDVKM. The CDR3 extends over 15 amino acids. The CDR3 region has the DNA TGTGCCAGCAGTTGGGACAGTCAGAGGGTCGGGGAGCTGTTTTTT. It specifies CASSWDSQRVGELFF.

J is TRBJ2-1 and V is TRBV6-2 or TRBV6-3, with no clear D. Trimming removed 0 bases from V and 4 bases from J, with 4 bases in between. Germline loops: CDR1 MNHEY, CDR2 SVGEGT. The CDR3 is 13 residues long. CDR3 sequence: CASSYSLYNEQFF. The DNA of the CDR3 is TGTGCCAGCAGTTACTCTCTTTACAATGAGCAGTTCTTC.

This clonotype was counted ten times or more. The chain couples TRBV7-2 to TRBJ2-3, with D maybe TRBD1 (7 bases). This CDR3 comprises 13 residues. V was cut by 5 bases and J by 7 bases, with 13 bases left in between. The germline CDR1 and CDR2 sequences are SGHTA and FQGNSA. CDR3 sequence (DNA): TGTGCCAGCAGCGGGCGGGACAGCAATACGCAGTATTTT. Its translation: CASSGRDSNTQYF.

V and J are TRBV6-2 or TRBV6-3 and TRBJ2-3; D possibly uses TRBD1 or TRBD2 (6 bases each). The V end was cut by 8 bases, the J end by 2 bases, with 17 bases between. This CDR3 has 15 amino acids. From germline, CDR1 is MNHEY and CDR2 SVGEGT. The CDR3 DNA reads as TGTGCCAGCGGCCTCAAGGGGGGATACACAGATACGCAGTATTTT. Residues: CASGLKGGYTDTQYF.

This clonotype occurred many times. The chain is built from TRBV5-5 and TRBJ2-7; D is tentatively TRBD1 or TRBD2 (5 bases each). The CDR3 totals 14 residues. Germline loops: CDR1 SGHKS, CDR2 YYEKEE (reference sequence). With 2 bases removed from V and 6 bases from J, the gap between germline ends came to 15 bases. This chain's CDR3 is CASSFNLAGTEQYF. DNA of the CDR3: TGTGCCAGCAGCTTCAACTTAGCCGGGACCGAGCAGTACTTC.